This TCR beta chain was recovered during a study of human T cells and chemical hapten exposure. General study results and limits: With patch test score, the counts of PT1 expanded TCRs showed a positive correlation.

CDR1 and CDR2 from the germline V gene are DFQATT and SNEGSKA (reference sequence). This CDR3 region has 14 residues. V lost 3 bases, J lost 0 bases, and 11 bases lay in between. Time point indicated: pre-sensitization, week 0. Treatment noted: therapeutic diphenylcyclopropenone sensitization with weekly scalp DPC. Library construction involved attaching unique molecular identifiers to individual cDNA molecules, which allowed quantitative, reproducible TCR counting. TCRdb redid the calling of the RACE reads with MiXCR, one entry per CDR3 protein. Altogether approximately 400,000 distinct CDR3 sequences are present, 5.1% being singletons, with the ten largest covering 2.5% to 3%. To note about this clonotype: Its antigen is unknown.

The TCR comes from a woman aged 45-60 years with alopecia areata. Some clones in this sample may be carry-over from other donors' samples. The sample was whole blood, taken in connection with sensitization to the hapten diphenylcyclopropenone (DPC). The V and J genes are TRBV20-1 and TRBJ1-2; a weak D match, TRBD1 (5 bases). The CDR3, as DNA: TGCAGTGCTAGGAGGGAGGGGACTAACTATGGCTACACCTTC. It encodes CSARREGTNYGYTF.